One sample yielded the 9 T cell receptor beta chains listed below, sequenced in a study of T and B cells in COVID-19 patients. TRB rearrangements were amplified by multiplex PCR with BIOMED2 TRB-A/B primers. Each CDR3 protein gets one entry after TCRdb re-called the multiplex PCR reads with MiXCR. The profile shows 20,000 to 25,000 distinct CDR3 sequences, around 28% of them singletons. TRB was amplified from roughly 250-500 ng of blood genomic DNA. Sequencing was carried out using blood. Every receptor here comes from a human donor who had recovered from COVID-19.

This clonotype was observed a few times. The chain links TRBV6-4 to TRBJ2-2; D unresolved. Germline V gives CDR1 MRHNA, CDR2 SNTAGT. V lost 2 bases to trimming and J lost 5 bases, with 6 bases between them. The CDR3 has 13 amino acids. The CDR3 protein is CASSDAVTGELFF. In DNA form, the CDR3 reads TGTGCCAGCAGTGACGCGGTTACCGGGGAGCTGTTTTTT.

This clonotype was detected only a few times. The CDR3 is CASSLAGGNYGYTF. The CDR3 DNA sequence: TGTGCCAGCAGCTTGGCAGGGGGTAACTATGGCTACACCTTC. The V gene is TRBV5-6, the J gene TRBJ1-2, with 7 bases that match TRBD1. The CDR3 has 14 residues. J lost 1 base, V lost 0 bases, and 0 bases had no gene match. Germline CDR1 reads SGHDT; CDR2 reads YYEEEE.

The chain is built from TRBV6-5 and TRBJ2-1; 11 bases align to TRBD2. The J segment lost 8 bases and the V segment lost 8 bases, leaving 11 bases of the junction unmatched. The CDR3 has 15 amino acids. Germline CDR1 is MNHEY and CDR2 is SVGAGI. The CDR3 sequence is CASHSTSGRSHEQFF. CDR3 DNA sequence: TGTGCCAGCCACTCTACTAGCGGGAGATCGCATGAGCAGTTCTTC.

This clonotype was picked up a small number of times. The chain combines TRBV6-5 with TRBJ2-7; the match to TRBD2 covers 12 bases. The CDR3 consists of 15 residues. Trimming took 4 bases from V and 5 from J; bases not matched to a gene: 6. Germline-derived CDR1 and CDR2 are MNHEY and SVGAGI. The CDR3 DNA sequence: TGTGCCAGCAGTTTGACTAGCGGGAGTTTAGACGAGCAGTACTTC. Its protein is CASSLTSGSLDEQYF.

This chain joins TRBV18 and TRBJ1-3, with a possible D match to TRBD1 (5 bases). CDR1 is KGHSH, CDR2 LQKENI, per germline. The CDR3 loop spans 16 amino acids. With 4 bases removed from V and 0 bases from J, the gap between germline ends came to 13 bases. The CDR3 protein is CASSQRQTVSGNTIYF. CDR3 sequence (DNA): TGTGCCAGCTCACAACGACAGACAGTCTCTGGAAACACCATATATTTT.

DNA of the CDR3: TGTGCCAGCAGCTCGGGGTCGGGGCGCGAGCAGTACTTC. It is translated as CASSSGSGREQYF. The rearrangement uses TRBV11-2 and TRBJ2-7; D tentatively fits TRBD1 or TRBD2 (5 bases each). The CDR3 is 13 residues long. CDR1 and CDR2 (germline): SGHAT, FQNNGV. Between the trimmed V and J ends, which lost 4 bases and 6 bases, there was a span of 13 bases. The full variable domain, rest sourced from reference TRBV11-2 and TRBJ2-7, is EAGVAQSPRYKIIEKRQSVAFWCNPISGHATLYWYQQILGQGPKLLIQFQNNGVVDDSQLPKDRFSAERLKGVDSTLKIQPAKLEDSAVYLCASSSGSGREQYFGPGTRLTVT.

This clonotype was counted only a few times. The V gene is TRBV6-5, the J gene TRBJ2-1, with 12 bases lining up with TRBD2. CDR1 MNHEY and CDR2 SVGAGI come from the germline V gene. J lost 3 bases, V lost 8 bases, and 8 bases had no gene match. This CDR3 has 16 residues. The CDR3 region has the DNA TGTGCCAGCTCTCGGGCTAGCGGGAGGGACTACAATGAGCAGTTCTTC. Translated, it gives CASSRASGRDYNEQFF.

This clonotype was seen ten or more times. The rearrangement joins TRBV5-6 to TRBJ2-1; 10 bases line up with TRBD2. V was pared by 6 bases and J by 8 bases, with 14 bases of the junction left unmatched. Germline loops: CDR1 SGHDT, CDR2 YYEEEE. This CDR3 is 16 amino acids long. CDR3 DNA: TGTGCCAGCACCCCCATCGGAACTAGCGGGGAACATGAGCAGTTCTTC. It is translated as CASTPIGTSGEHEQFF. Using reference TRBV5-6 and TRBJ2-1 for the parts outside the CDR3, the full variable domain is DAGVTQSPTHLIKTRGQQVTLRCSPKSGHDTVSWYQQALGQGPQFIFQYYEEEERQRGNFPDRFSGHQFPNYSSELNVNALLLGDSALYLCASTPIGTSGEHEQFFGPGTRLTVL.

The chain recombines TRBV20-1 with TRBJ2-3, with 8 bases fitting TRBD2. Germline loops: CDR1 DFQATT, CDR2 SNEGSKA (reference sequence). After removal of 0 bases from V and 6 bases from J, the junction contained 8 bases not matched to a gene. The CDR3 is 15 residues long. CDR3 sequence: CSARDEREIGDTQYF. CDR3 DNA: TGCAGTGCTAGAGATGAGCGGGAGATCGGGGATACGCAGTATTTT.